This T cell receptor (beta chain) appears in the sequencing data of a study of regulatory T cells in long-lasting Graves disease. Time point noted: newly diagnosed GD, antithyroid drugs for less than 3 months. Preparation of the TCR library used RNA extracted from PBMCs. Relying on iRepertoire HTBI primers and Arm-PCR of CDR3 regions, the team built TCR beta libraries. MiXCR was run by TCRdb on the multiplex PCR reads, yielding one entry per CDR3 protein. This table holds approximately 400,000 distinct CDR3 sequences, about 15% found once. From germline, CDR1 is MNHEY and CDR2 SMNVEV (reference sequence). This CDR3 has 14 residues. Between the trimmed V and J ends, which lost 2 bases and 5 bases, there was a span of 10 bases. There are many counts of this clonotype. This sample was also put to use in a study of T cells in Graves' hyperthyroidism and ophthalmopathy.

The V and J genes are TRBV27 and TRBJ1-5; D call uncertain. The sample was peripheral blood mononuclear cells (PBMCs), taken at new diagnosis, from a patient treated with antithyroid drugs. The source of this sequence is a woman in her 30s with Graves disease. The CDR3, as DNA: TGTGCCAGCAGTTTAGCACCGCTCCATCAGCCCCAGCATTTT. It yields the protein CASSLAPLHQPQHF.